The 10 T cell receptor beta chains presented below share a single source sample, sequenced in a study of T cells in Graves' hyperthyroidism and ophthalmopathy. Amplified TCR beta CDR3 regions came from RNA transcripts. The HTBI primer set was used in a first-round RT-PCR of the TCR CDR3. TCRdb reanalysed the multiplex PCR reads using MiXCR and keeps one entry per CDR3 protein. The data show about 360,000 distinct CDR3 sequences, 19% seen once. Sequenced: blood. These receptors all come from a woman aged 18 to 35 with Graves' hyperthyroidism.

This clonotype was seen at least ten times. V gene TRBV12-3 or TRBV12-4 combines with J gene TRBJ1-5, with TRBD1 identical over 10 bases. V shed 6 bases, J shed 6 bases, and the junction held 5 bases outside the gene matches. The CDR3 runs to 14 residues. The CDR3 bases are TGTGCCAGCAGCACGAGACAGGGGGCTCAGCCCCAGCATTTT. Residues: CASSTRQGAQPQHF.

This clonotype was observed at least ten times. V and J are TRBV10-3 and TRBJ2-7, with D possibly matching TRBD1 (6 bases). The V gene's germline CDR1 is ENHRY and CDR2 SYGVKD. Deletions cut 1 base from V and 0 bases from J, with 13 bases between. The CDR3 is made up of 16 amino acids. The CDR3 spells CAISELTGGSSYEQYF. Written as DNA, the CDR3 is TGTGCCATCAGTGAGTTGACAGGAGGAAGCTCCTACGAGCAGTACTTC.

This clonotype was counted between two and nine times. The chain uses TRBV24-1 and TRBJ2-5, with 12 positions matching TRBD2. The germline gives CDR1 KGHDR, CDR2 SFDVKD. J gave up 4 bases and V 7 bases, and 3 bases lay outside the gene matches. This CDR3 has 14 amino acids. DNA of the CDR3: TGTGCCACCAGCTCTAGCGGGGGGGTAGAGACCCAGTACTTC. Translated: CATSSSGGVETQYF.

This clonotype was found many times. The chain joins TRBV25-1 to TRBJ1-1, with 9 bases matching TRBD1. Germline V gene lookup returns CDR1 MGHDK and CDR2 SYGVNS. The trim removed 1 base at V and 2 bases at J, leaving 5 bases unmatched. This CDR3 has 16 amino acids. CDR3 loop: CASSELSTGGNTEAFF. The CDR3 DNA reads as TGTGCCAGCAGTGAATTGTCGACAGGGGGAAACACTGAAGCTTTCTTT. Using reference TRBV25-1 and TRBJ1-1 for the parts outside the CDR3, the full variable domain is EADIYQTPRYLVIGTGKKITLECSQTMGHDKMYWYQQDPGMELHLIHYSYGVNSTEKGDLSSESTVSRIRTEHFPLTLESARPSHTSQYLCASSELSTGGNTEAFFGQGTRLTVV.

The CDR3 here is CAISELVTGSYEQYF. DNA of the CDR3: TGTGCCATCAGTGAACTCGTTACAGGCTCCTACGAGCAGTACTTC. V gene TRBV10-3 combines with J gene TRBJ2-7, with a possible D match to TRBD1 (5 bases). The V end lost 3 bases, the J end lost 0 bases, and 12 bases lay between the germline ends. Per the germline V gene, CDR1 is ENHRY and CDR2 is SYGVKD. The length of the CDR3 is 15 residues.

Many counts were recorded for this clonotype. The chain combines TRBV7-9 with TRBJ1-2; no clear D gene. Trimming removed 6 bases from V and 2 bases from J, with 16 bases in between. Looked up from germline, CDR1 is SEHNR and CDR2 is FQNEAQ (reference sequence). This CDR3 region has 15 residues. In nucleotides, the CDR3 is TGTGCCAGCAGTGCGACGGTTGGCTTAAACTATGGCTACACCTTC. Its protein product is CASSATVGLNYGYTF.

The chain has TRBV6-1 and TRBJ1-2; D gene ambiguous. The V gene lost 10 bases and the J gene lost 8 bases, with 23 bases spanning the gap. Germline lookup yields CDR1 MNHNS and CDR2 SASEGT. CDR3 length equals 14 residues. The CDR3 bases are TGTGCCAAGAGTAGAGACGACACGAGTAACGGCTACACCTTC. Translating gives CAKSRDDTSNGYTF.

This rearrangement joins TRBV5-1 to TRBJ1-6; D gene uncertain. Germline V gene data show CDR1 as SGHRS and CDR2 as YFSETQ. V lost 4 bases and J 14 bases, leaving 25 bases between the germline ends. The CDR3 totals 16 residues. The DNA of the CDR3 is TGCGCCAGCAGCAGAACTTCCCACAGCCAGAATTGGGCCCTCCACTTT. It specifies CASSRTSHSQNWALHF.

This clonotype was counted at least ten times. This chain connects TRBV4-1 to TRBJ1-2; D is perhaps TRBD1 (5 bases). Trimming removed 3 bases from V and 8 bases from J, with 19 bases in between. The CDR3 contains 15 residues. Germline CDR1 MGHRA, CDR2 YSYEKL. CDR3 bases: TGCGCCAGCAGCCACGGACCAGAGGGGCAGAAGGGCTACACCTTC. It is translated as CASSHGPEGQKGYTF.

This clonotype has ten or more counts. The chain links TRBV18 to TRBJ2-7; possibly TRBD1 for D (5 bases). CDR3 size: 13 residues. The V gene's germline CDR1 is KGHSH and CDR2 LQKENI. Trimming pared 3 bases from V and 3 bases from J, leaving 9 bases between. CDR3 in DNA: TGTGCCAGCTCACCGACAGAAGTCTACGAGCAGTACTTC. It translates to CASSPTEVYEQYF.